The T cell receptor beta chain under discussion was sequenced for a study of immune evolution from preneoplasia to lung adenocarcinoma. Study-wide points: Top clone share appeared to fall from AAH through AIS, MIA, adenocarcinoma.

Regarding this clone: Its specificity is not known.

The method was immunoSEQ multiplex PCR; TCRdb's version includes in-frame clones alone and lacks a portion of them. Counted here are about 14,000 clones, approximately 80% occurring once; the ten biggest clones make up roughly 3.9%. The CDR3 is 11 amino acids. V gave up 10 bases and J gave up 7 bases, with 11 bases separating them. From germline, CDR1 is SNHLY and CDR2 FYNNEI. The chain uses TRBV2 and TRBJ2-1; D gene uncertain. The origin of this receptor is a person between 70 and 80 years old with lung adenocarcinoma. Sequencing input: FFPE minimally invasive lung adenocarcinoma tissue. The CDR3 reads CAIPKRNEQFF. DNA for the CDR3: TGTGCCATCCCCAAGAGAAATGAGCAGTTCTTC.